The rows below give T cell receptor beta chains drawn from one sample of a study of blood T cells in healthy people across ages. TCRdb fed the 5' RACE reads into MiXCR, producing one record per CDR3 protein. This table holds about 730,000 distinct CDR3 sequences, 43% found once. The sample was blood. All receptors derive from a woman aged 60-75 years in good health. CDR3s include the opening cysteine and the closing phenylalanine or tryptophan. The order of the fields is CDR3 DNA, CDR3 protein, V gene, D gene, J gene, clone size. A D gene is named only where the DNA matches it firmly. The listing skips clone size in some rows; elsewhere it reads once, few, many or a size class.

CDR3nt: TGTGCCAGCAGCTTAGCGGGGGGGTTGAACGCCGGGGAGCTGTTTTTT
CDR3aa: CASSLAGGLNAGELFF
v_gene: TRBV7-2
d_gene: TRBD2
j_gene: TRBJ2-2
abundance: .

CDR3nt: TGTGCCAGCAGTGAAGGGGCGGGAGGGCCGTTCGAGCAGTACTTC
CDR3aa: CASSEGAGGPFEQYF
v_gene: TRBV2
d_gene: TRBD2
j_gene: TRBJ2-7
abundance: few

CDR3nt: TGCAGCAGCTCCACCGGGACAGGGGCTTACAATGAGCAGTACTTC
CDR3aa: CSSSTGTGAYNEQYF
v_gene: TRBV29-1
d_gene: TRBD1
j_gene: TRBJ2-7
abundance: .

CDR3nt: TGCAGCGTTGGAGCTAGCGAAGAGACCCAGTACTTC
CDR3aa: CSVGASEETQYF
v_gene: TRBV29-1
d_gene: .
j_gene: TRBJ2-5
abundance: .

CDR3nt: TGTGCCAGCAGTTACGGGCAGTCTGGGGCCAACGTCCTGACTTTC
CDR3aa: CASSYGQSGANVLTF
v_gene: TRBV6-6
d_gene: .
j_gene: TRBJ2-6
abundance: few

CDR3nt: TGTGCCAGCAGTGGGACTAGCTTCGTCGGAGGGACCCAGTACTTC
CDR3aa: CASSGTSFVGGTQYF
v_gene: TRBV2
d_gene: TRBD2
j_gene: TRBJ2-5
abundance: .

CDR3nt: TGTGCCACCAGTGATAGAGGGATCGCTGAAGCTTTCTTT
CDR3aa: CATSDRGIAEAFF
v_gene: TRBV24-1
d_gene: .
j_gene: TRBJ1-1
abundance: .

CDR3nt: TGCGCCAGCAGCCAAGCCTGGACAGGAAGCGGGTATGGCTACACCTTC
CDR3aa: CASSQAWTGSGYGYTF
v_gene: TRBV4-3
d_gene: TRBD1
j_gene: TRBJ1-2
abundance: many

CDR3nt: TGTGCCAGCAGCTTTCGACAGGGGGGTTCCTCAATCGAGCAGTACTTC
CDR3aa: CASSFRQGGSSIEQYF
v_gene: TRBV5-5
d_gene: TRBD1
j_gene: TRBJ2-7
abundance: .

CDR3nt: TGTGCCAGCAGCGGACTAGGGGGGGAGTCCAATGAGCAGTTCTTC
CDR3aa: CASSGLGGESNEQFF
v_gene: TRBV6-2/TRBV6-3
d_gene: .
j_gene: TRBJ2-1
abundance: many

CDR3nt: TGTGCCAGCAGGGGACTAGAGCGTCATCCAGATACGCAGTATTTT
CDR3aa: CASRGLERHPDTQYF
v_gene: TRBV3-1
d_gene: TRBD2
j_gene: TRBJ2-3
abundance: .

CDR3nt: TGTGCCAGCAGCCAAGAGGGCGGTGGCTACACCTTC
CDR3aa: CASSQEGGGYTF
v_gene: TRBV3-1
d_gene: .
j_gene: TRBJ1-2
abundance: few

CDR3nt: TGTGCCAGCAGCGGGGGGACAAACTACGAGCAGTACTTC
CDR3aa: CASSGGTNYEQYF
v_gene: TRBV7-6
d_gene: .
j_gene: TRBJ2-7
abundance: few

CDR3nt: TGTGCCAGCAGCCCCCGAGGGCACGGTGAGACCCAGTACTTC
CDR3aa: CASSPRGHGETQYF
v_gene: TRBV7-9
d_gene: .
j_gene: TRBJ2-5
abundance: few

CDR3nt: TGTGCCAGCAGCGCGCGTCGACAGACCGTCATGAACACTGAAGCTTTCTTT
CDR3aa: CASSARRQTVMNTEAFF
v_gene: TRBV9
d_gene: .
j_gene: TRBJ1-1
abundance: once

CDR3nt: TGCGCCAGCAGCACGACAGGGGGCACCCCCTACGAGCAGTACTTC
CDR3aa: CASSTTGGTPYEQYF
v_gene: TRBV5-1
d_gene: TRBD1
j_gene: TRBJ2-7
abundance: few

CDR3nt: TGTACCAGCAGCTTAGCAGTGACAGGTACTGGGGCCAACGTCCTGACTTTC
CDR3aa: CTSSLAVTGTGANVLTF
v_gene: TRBV7-9
d_gene: .
j_gene: TRBJ2-6
abundance: .

CDR3nt: TGCAGCGTTGAATCGGCGGGGACCAGCTCCTACAATGAGCAGTTATTC
CDR3aa: CSVESAGTSSYNEQLF
v_gene: TRBV29-1
d_gene: .
j_gene: TRBJ2-1
abundance: .

CDR3nt: TGTGCTAGTGGGCCCTCAGTCTTCAGCTCCTACAATGAGCAGTACTTC
CDR3aa: CASGPSVFSSYNEQYF
v_gene: TRBV12-5
d_gene: .
j_gene: TRBJ2-7
abundance: few

CDR3nt: TGCAGTGCTAGAGATCGACAGGGAAGCTCCTATAATTCACCCCTCCACTTT
CDR3aa: CSARDRQGSSYNSPLHF
v_gene: TRBV20-1
d_gene: TRBD1
j_gene: TRBJ1-6
abundance: few

CDR3nt: TGTGCCAGCAGTGTTACACAGGGGGATAATGAAAAACTGTTTTTT
CDR3aa: CASSVTQGDNEKLFF
v_gene: TRBV12-3/TRBV12-4
d_gene: TRBD1
j_gene: TRBJ1-4
abundance: few

CDR3nt: TGTGCCAGCAGCTTCGACGGGGGAGCGACAGATACGCAGTATTTT
CDR3aa: CASSFDGGATDTQYF
v_gene: TRBV2
d_gene: .
j_gene: TRBJ2-3
abundance: few

CDR3nt: TGTGCCAGCAGTGATGCAGCGGGAGGGGTGAATGAGCAGTTCTTC
CDR3aa: CASSDAAGGVNEQFF
v_gene: TRBV6-4
d_gene: TRBD2
j_gene: TRBJ2-1
abundance: .

CDR3nt: TGTGCCAGCAGTCGTGGGGGGCGGAAGAATTCACCCCTCCACTTT
CDR3aa: CASSRGGRKNSPLHF
v_gene: TRBV12-3/TRBV12-4
d_gene: .
j_gene: TRBJ1-6
abundance: few

CDR3nt: TGTGCCAGCAGTTCCGGGGGGAGGGCTAGCGGGGGAAAAGAGACCCAGTACTTC
CDR3aa: CASSSGGRASGGKETQYF
v_gene: TRBV12-3/TRBV12-4
d_gene: TRBD2
j_gene: TRBJ2-5
abundance: .

CDR3nt: TGTGCCTGGAGTTCCCAGGAGGCGGCCGGCTACACCTTC
CDR3aa: CAWSSQEAAGYTF
v_gene: TRBV30
d_gene: .
j_gene: TRBJ1-2
abundance: .

CDR3nt: TGTGCCAGCAGCTTATCATCCAATGTTGGTGAAAAACTGTTTTTT
CDR3aa: CASSLSSNVGEKLFF
v_gene: TRBV7-2
d_gene: .
j_gene: TRBJ1-4
abundance: .

CDR3nt: TGTGCCAGTGGGCCCTTCGGCTACACCTTC
CDR3aa: CASGPFGYTF
v_gene: TRBV6-2/TRBV6-3
d_gene: .
j_gene: TRBJ1-2
abundance: few

CDR3nt: TGTGCCAGCAGCTCGGACAGGCTTCTAGCCAAAAACATTCAGTACTTC
CDR3aa: CASSSDRLLAKNIQYF
v_gene: TRBV7-2
d_gene: TRBD1
j_gene: TRBJ2-4
abundance: few

CDR3nt: TGTGCCAGCAGATCGGGACCGACGAGCAATCAGCCCCAGCATTTT
CDR3aa: CASRSGPTSNQPQHF
v_gene: TRBV12-3/TRBV12-4
d_gene: .
j_gene: TRBJ1-5
abundance: few

CDR3nt: TGTGCCAGCAGCACACAGACAGGGGACTATGGCTACACCTTC
CDR3aa: CASSTQTGDYGYTF
v_gene: TRBV7-9
d_gene: TRBD1
j_gene: TRBJ1-2
abundance: .

CDR3nt: TGTGCCAGCAGCCCATCCGGTGAGAGCGGGAGAGTCCGCGAGCAGTACTTC
CDR3aa: CASSPSGESGRVREQYF
v_gene: TRBV3-1
d_gene: TRBD2
j_gene: TRBJ2-7
abundance: many

CDR3nt: TGTGCCAGCAGTCCCCCAGCCGGGCTAGCGGGCCCTAGGGAGCAGTACTTC
CDR3aa: CASSPPAGLAGPREQYF
v_gene: TRBV28
d_gene: TRBD2
j_gene: TRBJ2-7
abundance: few

CDR3nt: TGTGCCAGCAGCTTAGTCCGCCAGGGTACCTCTGGGGCCAACGTCCTGACTTTC
CDR3aa: CASSLVRQGTSGANVLTF
v_gene: TRBV7-3
d_gene: .
j_gene: TRBJ2-6
abundance: .

CDR3nt: TGTGCCAGCAGCCGACAATATCAAAAACTAGATAATTCACCCCTCCACTTT
CDR3aa: CASSRQYQKLDNSPLHF
v_gene: TRBV7-9
d_gene: .
j_gene: TRBJ1-6
abundance: .

CDR3nt: TGTGCCAGCAGTCCGCGGACAGGGTTTGTTGAAGCTTTCTTT
CDR3aa: CASSPRTGFVEAFF
v_gene: TRBV28
d_gene: TRBD1
j_gene: TRBJ1-1
abundance: .

CDR3nt: TGCGCCAGCAGCTTGGAGGCTGAGCTCCCAGAGACCCAGTACTTC
CDR3aa: CASSLEAELPETQYF
v_gene: TRBV5-1
d_gene: .
j_gene: TRBJ2-5
abundance: many

CDR3nt: TGTGCCAGCAGCTCTTTGCCAAGAGACGGTGGCTACACCTTC
CDR3aa: CASSSLPRDGGYTF
v_gene: TRBV9
d_gene: .
j_gene: TRBJ1-2
abundance: .

CDR3nt: TGCAGTGCTAGAGATTGGGCCAGGGAGGCTCAAGAGACCCAGTACTTC
CDR3aa: CSARDWAREAQETQYF
v_gene: TRBV20-1
d_gene: .
j_gene: TRBJ2-5
abundance: .

CDR3nt: TGTGCCAACAGTTTGGATAGTGGCTACACCTTC
CDR3aa: CANSLDSGYTF
v_gene: TRBV28
d_gene: .
j_gene: TRBJ1-2
abundance: .

CDR3nt: TGCAGCGTTTTACAGGAGATCGGCGGCTACACCTTC
CDR3aa: CSVLQEIGGYTF
v_gene: TRBV29-1
d_gene: .
j_gene: TRBJ1-2
abundance: once

CDR3nt: TGTGCCACCGGCACAAACTCCATGAACACTGAAGCTTTCTTT
CDR3aa: CATGTNSMNTEAFF
v_gene: TRBV6-5
d_gene: .
j_gene: TRBJ1-1
abundance: .

CDR3nt: TGTGCCAGCAGGTCCGCCGGGACAGGGGGCAACGCTAACTATGGCTACACCTTC
CDR3aa: CASRSAGTGGNANYGYTF
v_gene: TRBV6-1
d_gene: TRBD1
j_gene: TRBJ1-2
abundance: .

CDR3nt: TGCAGTGCTAGCTTTGCGGGAGAGTACAATGAGCAGTTCTTC
CDR3aa: CSASFAGEYNEQFF
v_gene: TRBV20-1
d_gene: TRBD2
j_gene: TRBJ2-1
abundance: .

CDR3nt: TGTGCCAGCAGTCAGCGGGGGGAAGGGAATGAGCAGTTCTTC
CDR3aa: CASSQRGEGNEQFF
v_gene: TRBV6-2/TRBV6-3
d_gene: TRBD2
j_gene: TRBJ2-1
abundance: .

CDR3nt: TGTGCCAGCAGCGTACTAACAGCTGGGGCCAACGTCCCGACTTTC
CDR3aa: CASSVLTAGANVPTF
v_gene: TRBV9
d_gene: .
j_gene: TRBJ2-6
abundance: .

CDR3nt: TGTGCCAGCAGCGCCCAGTGGACCAACGTCCTGACTTTC
CDR3aa: CASSAQWTNVLTF
v_gene: TRBV9
d_gene: .
j_gene: TRBJ2-6
abundance: .

CDR3nt: TGTGCCAGCAGCCCGACGACAGGGCCCAGGTTAGGCTACACCTTC
CDR3aa: CASSPTTGPRLGYTF
v_gene: TRBV9
d_gene: TRBD1
j_gene: TRBJ1-2
abundance: few

CDR3nt: TGTGCCACCAGTGGTCATGACTACAATGAGCAGTTCTTC
CDR3aa: CATSGHDYNEQFF
v_gene: TRBV15
d_gene: .
j_gene: TRBJ2-1
abundance: .

CDR3nt: TGCGCCAGCAGTAGGACTAGCGGGGGTACTACTAGCACAGATACGCAGTATTTT
CDR3aa: CASSRTSGGTTSTDTQYF
v_gene: TRBV10-1
d_gene: TRBD2
j_gene: TRBJ2-3
abundance: .

CDR3nt: TGTGCCGTCAGGGCGGGACTAGCGGGGTCAAATCAAGAGACCCAGTACTTC
CDR3aa: CAVRAGLAGSNQETQYF
v_gene: TRBV10-3
d_gene: TRBD2
j_gene: TRBJ2-5
abundance: few

CDR3nt: TGCAGCGTTGAAGGATCAGGGGATCAGCCCCAGCATTTT
CDR3aa: CSVEGSGDQPQHF
v_gene: TRBV29-1
d_gene: .
j_gene: TRBJ1-5
abundance: .

CDR3nt: TGTGCCAGCGGGACTAGCGGGGCCTACGAGCAGTACTTC
CDR3aa: CASGTSGAYEQYF
v_gene: TRBV7-9
d_gene: TRBD2
j_gene: TRBJ2-7
abundance: few